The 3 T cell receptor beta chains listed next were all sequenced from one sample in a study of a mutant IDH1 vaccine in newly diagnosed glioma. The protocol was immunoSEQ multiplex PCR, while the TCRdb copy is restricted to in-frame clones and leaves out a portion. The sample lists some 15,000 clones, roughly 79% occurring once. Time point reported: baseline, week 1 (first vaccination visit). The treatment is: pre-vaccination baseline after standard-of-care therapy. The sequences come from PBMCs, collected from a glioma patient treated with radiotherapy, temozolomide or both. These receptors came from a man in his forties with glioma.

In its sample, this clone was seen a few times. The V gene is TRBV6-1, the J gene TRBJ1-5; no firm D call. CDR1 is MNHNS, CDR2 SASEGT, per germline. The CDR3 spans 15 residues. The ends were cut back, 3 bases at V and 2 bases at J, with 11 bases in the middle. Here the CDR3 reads CASSDGPPGNQPQHF. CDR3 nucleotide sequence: TGTGCCAGCAGTGACGGACCCCCGGGCAATCAGCCCCAGCATTTT.

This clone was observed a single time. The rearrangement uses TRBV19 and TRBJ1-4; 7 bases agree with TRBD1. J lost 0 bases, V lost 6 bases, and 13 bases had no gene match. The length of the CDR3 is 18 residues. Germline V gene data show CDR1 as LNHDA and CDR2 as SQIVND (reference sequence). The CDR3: CASSRPNSGGTTNEKLFF. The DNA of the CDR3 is TGTGCCAGTAGCCGACCGAATTCAGGGGGGACAACTAATGAAAAACTGTTTTTT.

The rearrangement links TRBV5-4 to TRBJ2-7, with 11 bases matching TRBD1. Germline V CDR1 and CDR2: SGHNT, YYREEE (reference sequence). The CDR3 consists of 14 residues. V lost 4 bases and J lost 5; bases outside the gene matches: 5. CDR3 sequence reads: CASSHRDRGNEQYF. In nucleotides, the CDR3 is TGTGCCAGCAGCCACCGGGACAGGGGGAACGAGCAGTACTTC.